This T cell receptor (beta chain) is drawn from a study of T cell responses to AZD1222 COVID-19 vaccine. Study-wide results and limits: Only six or seven AZD1222 recipients tested seropositive at baseline. Sampling captured repertoires only after the peak T cell response. Possibly, clonal diversity was underestimated; donors were largely white British and included more females. Elevations in Spike-specific TCR breadth and depth followed administration of two AZD1222 doses.

The CDR3 spans 16 residues. Per the germline V gene, CDR1 is MDHEN and CDR2 is SYDVKM. Trimming stripped 5 bases from V and 7 bases from J, with 23 bases between. Note on this clone: Its antigen is currently unknown.

The assay was immunoSEQ multiplex PCR, and TCRdb's table has in-frame clones only and misses some. The data show 150,000 or so clones, about 90% seen once. The chain combines TRBV28 with TRBJ1-2, with a tentative D call TRBD1 (5 bases). The sample here was peripheral blood, taken on day 0 of MenACWY control vaccination. The TCR originated in an adult in good health. The CDR3 spells CASSPRPGAGDSGYTF. CDR3 sequence (DNA): TGTGCCAGCAGTCCACGTCCCGGGGCTGGGGATTCTGGCTACACCTTC.